The 16 T cell receptor beta chains presented below share a single source sample, sequenced in a study of cytomegalovirus exposure and HLA in healthy donors. The PCR was carried out with 60 Vbeta primers and 13 Jbeta primers. The protocol was immunoSEQ multiplex PCR, while the TCRdb copy is restricted to in-frame clones and leaves out a portion. The sample holds roughly 180,000 clones, less than 85% seen once. Sequenced material: PBMCs. The receptor set was obtained from a male donor in good health and CMV-seronegative.

Remarks on this clone: The same CDR3 also results from other DNA sequences found in this sample. This rearrangement joins TRBV7-9 to TRBJ2-3; no definite D call. Germline V lookup: CDR1 SEHNR, CDR2 FQNEAQ (reference sequence). This CDR3 is built from 13 residues. Trimming shortened V by 5 bases and J by 4 bases, and 10 bases separated the two germline ends. This CDR3 is CASSPRGPDTQYF. The DNA of the CDR3 is TGTGCCAGCAGCCCCCGCGGCCCAGATACGCAGTATTTT.

CDR3 amino acids: CASSLAQTKQFF. In DNA, the CDR3 is TGTGCCAGCAGCTTAGCCCAGACTAAGCAGTTCTTC. V usage is TRBV11-3 and J usage is TRBJ2-1; D is perhaps TRBD2 (5 bases). The V and J ends lost 1 base and 11 bases respectively, with 9 bases between them. Germline-derived CDR1 and CDR2 are SGHNT and YENEEA. This CDR3 has 12 amino acids.

This chain joins TRBV4-1 and TRBJ2-2; 8 bases map to TRBD2. V gave up 4 bases and J gave up 4 bases; unmatched junction bases: 11. The CDR3 has 17 amino acids. Germline lookup yields CDR1 MGHRA and CDR2 YSYEKL. The CDR3, as DNA: TGCGCCAGCAGCCGAACAGTGAGCGGGAGTTCCACCGGGGAGCTGTTTTTT. It is translated as CASSRTVSGSSTGELFF.

This clone was counted only a few times. This sequence joins TRBV4-2 and TRBJ2-7, with 9 positions matching TRBD2. From germline, CDR1 is LGHNA and CDR2 YNFKEQ. This CDR3 has 16 residues. Trimming removed 0 bases from V and 3 bases from J; junction bases left unmatched: 6. The CDR3 protein is CASSQDLAGEIYEQYF. CDR3 bases: TGTGCCAGCAGCCAAGATTTAGCGGGGGAGATCTACGAGCAGTACTTC.

The V and J genes are TRBV11-2 and TRBJ1-3, with 8 bases aligning to TRBD1. J was trimmed by 0 bases and V by 3 bases; bases with no gene match: 7. Germline CDR1 reads SGHAT; CDR2 reads FQNNGV. The CDR3 extends over 17 amino acids. The CDR3: CASSLIRQGNSGNTIYF. CDR3 DNA sequence: TGTGCCAGCAGCTTGATACGACAGGGGAACTCTGGAAACACCATATATTTT.

The rearrangement joins TRBV4-2 to TRBJ1-1; 12 positions agree with TRBD1. In germline, CDR1 is LGHNA, CDR2 YNFKEQ. V gave up 3 bases and J gave up 1 base; unmatched junction bases: 6. The CDR3 runs to 17 residues. The CDR3 protein is CASSHLPGQGANTEAFF. The CDR3 nucleotides read TGTGCCAGCAGCCATTTACCGGGACAGGGGGCGAACACTGAAGCTTTCTTT.

The chain uses TRBV7-2 and TRBJ2-7; 10 nucleotides align to TRBD2. CDR1 SGHTA and CDR2 FQGNSA come from the germline V gene. The CDR3 is made up of 14 amino acids. V dropped 1 base and J dropped 5; count of bases not matched to a gene: 2. In DNA form, the CDR3 reads TGTGCCAGCAGCTTAGGGCTAGCGGGAGACGAGCAGTACTTC. This translates into CASSLGLAGDEQYF. The entire variable domain, with the rest obtained from reference TRBV7-2 and TRBJ2-7, is as follows: GAGVSQSPSNKVTEKGKDVELRCDPISGHTALYWYRQSLGQGLEFLIYFQGNSAPDKSGLPSDRFSAERTGGSVSTLTIQRTQQEDSAVYLCASSLGLAGDEQYFGPGTRLTVT.

The V call is TRBV7-3, the J call TRBJ1-1; D is unclear. V lost 5 bases and J 6 bases, leaving 16 bases between the germline ends. The length of the CDR3 is 14 residues. Germline V gene sequence: CDR1 SGHTA, CDR2 FQGTGA. The CDR3 coding sequence is TGTGCCAGCAGCGCGGGCAGAACAGCGTCTGAAGCTTTCTTT. It codes for CASSAGRTASEAFF.

This clone occurred a few times. The rearrangement joins TRBV2 to TRBJ1-2; weak D call: TRBD1 (5 bases). The CDR3 runs to 12 residues. The V and J ends lost 10 bases and 2 bases respectively, with 11 bases between them. Germline V gene data show CDR1 as SNHLY and CDR2 as FYNNEI. DNA of the CDR3: TGTGCCATCGGGACTCAGAACTATGGCTACACCTTC. It is translated as CAIGTQNYGYTF.

V usage is TRBV19 and J usage is TRBJ2-7; D may be TRBD2 (5 bases). The ends were cut back, 4 bases at V and 2 bases at J, with 12 bases in the middle. Germline V gene sequence: CDR1 LNHDA, CDR2 SQIVND (reference sequence). CDR3 length: 14 residues. CDR3 in amino acids: CASSNGGGPYEQYF. The CDR3 region has the DNA TGTGCCAGTAGTAATGGTGGCGGGCCCTACGAGCAGTACTTC.

This clone turned up a few times. The chain has TRBV27 and TRBJ2-1; 11 bases agree with TRBD2. J gave up 0 bases and V 10 bases, and 11 bases lay outside the gene matches. The CDR3 runs to 17 residues. CDR1 is MNHEY, CDR2 SMNVEV, per germline (reference sequence). CDR3 residues: CATMGTSGTHSYNEQFF. The CDR3 DNA follows: TGTGCCACTATGGGGACTAGCGGTACTCACTCCTACAATGAGCAGTTCTTC.

A single count supports this clone. In nucleotides, the CDR3 is TGTGCCAGCAGTCGGCAGGGGGTTGGTGGCAATCAGCCCCAGCATTTT. The encoded protein is CASSRQGVGGNQPQHF. The chain links TRBV27 to TRBJ1-5, with 7 bases that match TRBD1. The V segment lost 5 bases and the J segment 2 bases; nucleotides outside the gene matches: 9. CDR1 is MNHEY, CDR2 SMNVEV, per germline (reference sequence). CDR3 size: 16 residues.

The V call is TRBV11-2, the J call TRBJ1-5; 7 bases are a match to TRBD1. CDR3 length: 18 residues. Germline V CDR1 and CDR2: SGHAT, FQNNGV. The V gene end was trimmed by 1 base and the J gene end by 1 base; junction bases not matched to a gene: 10. CDR3 loop: CASSLAVQGTVSNQPQHF. The CDR3 bases are TGTGCCAGCAGCTTAGCTGTACAGGGGACGGTGAGCAATCAGCCCCAGCATTTT.

The chain uses TRBV2 and TRBJ2-5, with D uncertain. Looked up from germline, CDR1 is SNHLY and CDR2 is FYNNEI. The CDR3 totals 11 residues. Deletions cut 6 bases from V and 5 bases from J, with 7 bases between. The CDR3 DNA is TGTGCCAGCAGGAATAGTGAGACCCAGTACTTC. Its protein product is CASRNSETQYF.

Turning to this clone: The junction departs from the called germline gene at one end, perhaps through a read error. This sequence joins TRBV2 and TRBJ1-4, with a weak D call TRBD1 (6 bases). CDR3 size: 16 residues. Germline V CDR1 and CDR2: SNHLY, FYNNEI. The CDR3 is CASTEGGWGAREKLFF. CDR3 nucleotide sequence: TGTGCCAGCACTGAAGGGGGATGGGGCGCGAGAGAAAAACTGTTTTTT.

The chain couples TRBV29-1 to TRBJ2-5; TRBD1 matches at 9 bases. This CDR3 contains 16 residues. V was clipped by 0 bases and J by 2 bases; unmatched bases: 7. In germline, CDR1 is SQVTM, CDR2 ANQGSEA. The CDR3 is CSVEDQTGGRQETQYF. CDR3 bases: TGCAGCGTTGAAGATCAGACAGGGGGTAGGCAAGAGACCCAGTACTTC. Looking up the rest from reference TRBV29-1 and TRBJ2-5 gives the full variable domain: SAVISQKPSRDICQRGTSLTIQCQVDSQVTMMFWYRQQPGQSLTLIATANQGSEATYESGFVIDKFPISRPNLTFSTLTVSNMSPEDSSIYLCSVEDQTGGRQETQYFGPGTRLLVL.